This is a list of T cell receptor beta chains from one sample in a study of blood T cells in healthy people across ages. One entry per CDR3 protein, called by TCRdb with MiXCR from the 5' RACE reads. The sample lists roughly 1,300,000 distinct CDR3 sequences; around 55% were seen once. The sequencing sample was made of blood. The receptors here all came from a man between 18 and 35 years old in good health. The CDR3 runs from the conserved cysteine through the conserved F or W. Fields, in order: J gene, clone size, V gene, D gene, CDR3 protein. D genes are given only for firm matches. Clone size, where shown, is once, few, many, or a class for clones that have expanded.

J: TRBJ2-7; size: NA; V: TRBV11-2; D: NA; CDR3: CASSFGASGFEQYF
J: TRBJ1-6; size: NA; V: TRBV20-1; D: NA; CDR3: CSARDRTGNSPLHF
J: TRBJ2-3; size: NA; V: TRBV6-2/TRBV6-3; D: TRBD1; CDR3: CASWTGADTQYF
J: TRBJ2-7; size: NA; V: TRBV20-1; D: NA; CDR3: CSVARLGRESEQYF
J: TRBJ1-5; size: once; V: TRBV6-2/TRBV6-3; D: NA; CDR3: CATFETRGNQPQHF
J: TRBJ2-5; size: few; V: TRBV13; D: NA; CDR3: CASSPPFREETQYF
J: TRBJ2-3; size: NA; V: TRBV2; D: NA; CDR3: CASMHRDPGRADTQYF
J: TRBJ2-7; size: NA; V: TRBV29-1; D: TRBD2; CDR3: CSVGGSGLPWEQYF
J: TRBJ2-7; size: NA; V: TRBV21-1; D: NA; CDR3: CASSILPGPLRHEQYF
J: TRBJ2-7; size: NA; V: TRBV28; D: NA; CDR3: CASSFTVRSMGYEQYF
J: TRBJ2-3; size: NA; V: TRBV6-5; D: NA; CDR3: CASSRQPGTDTQYF
J: TRBJ2-1; size: few; V: TRBV27; D: NA; CDR3: CASSPPGRGASEQFF
J: TRBJ1-2; size: NA; V: TRBV6-6; D: NA; CDR3: CASSYPGGVGYGYTF
J: TRBJ2-3; size: NA; V: TRBV15; D: TRBD1; CDR3: CATRAGQGNTDTQYF
J: TRBJ2-7; size: few; V: TRBV7-2; D: TRBD2; CDR3: CASSTGLAERDPSYEQYF
J: TRBJ1-2; size: NA; V: TRBV5-1; D: NA; CDR3: CASSLGPRRGYTF
J: TRBJ2-3; size: NA; V: TRBV10-3; D: NA; CDR3: CAIHGGPVSGYTQYF
J: NA; size: NA; V: TRBV10-3; D: NA; CDR3: CAISEAVYEQYF
J: TRBJ2-5; size: NA; V: TRBV4-1; D: TRBD1; CDR3: CASSQQGTGQETQYF
J: TRBJ1-1; size: once; V: TRBV7-2; D: TRBD1; CDR3: CASSLGGMGTGNTEAFF
J: TRBJ2-7; size: NA; V: TRBV5-1; D: TRBD1; CDR3: CASSPQRTGAYEQYF
J: TRBJ2-5; size: NA; V: TRBV10-3; D: TRBD1; CDR3: CAISTTETGNWETQYF
J: TRBJ1-1; size: NA; V: TRBV6-6; D: NA; CDR3: CASSDSLRDTEAFF
J: TRBJ2-7; size: NA; V: TRBV15; D: TRBD1; CDR3: CATSSFSGGGSYEQYF
J: NA; size: NA; V: TRBV6-2/TRBV6-3; D: NA; CDR3: CASSHGLHYEQYF
J: TRBJ2-3; size: NA; V: TRBV20-1; D: NA; CDR3: CSARSTTDTQYF
J: TRBJ1-1; size: NA; V: TRBV27; D: NA; CDR3: CARSSCTEAFF
J: TRBJ2-1; size: NA; V: TRBV7-8; D: TRBD2; CDR3: CAGSSTSGHNEQFF